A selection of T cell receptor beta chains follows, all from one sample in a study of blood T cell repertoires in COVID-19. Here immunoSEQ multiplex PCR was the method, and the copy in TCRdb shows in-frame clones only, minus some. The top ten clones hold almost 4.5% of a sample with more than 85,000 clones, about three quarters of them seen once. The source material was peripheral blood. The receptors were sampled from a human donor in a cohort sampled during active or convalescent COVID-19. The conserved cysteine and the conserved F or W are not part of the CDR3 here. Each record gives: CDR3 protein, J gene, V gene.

cdr3_aa: ASSGDRPSGNTIY; j_call: TRBJ1-3; v_call: TRBV25-1
cdr3_aa: ASRTGTAGTDTQY; j_call: TRBJ2-3; v_call: TRBV19
cdr3_aa: ASGGPSAVPTYEQY; j_call: TRBJ2-7; v_call: TRBV28
cdr3_aa: SVWGQGSF; j_call: TRBJ1-1; v_call: TRBV29-1
cdr3_aa: ASTTSGQLSYEQY; j_call: TRBJ2-7; v_call: TRBV7-9
cdr3_aa: ATRSQGALGYGYT; j_call: TRBJ1-2; v_call: TRBV28
cdr3_aa: ASSLKRRGAHEQF; j_call: TRBJ2-1; v_call: TRBV7-9
cdr3_aa: ASSSGQVGTDTQY; j_call: TRBJ2-3; v_call: TRBV18
cdr3_aa: ASSLEQGAQKLF; j_call: TRBJ1-4; v_call: TRBV5-1
cdr3_aa: ASRGQGNTGELF; j_call: TRBJ2-2; v_call: TRBV9
cdr3_aa: ASSPRRTGGNTEAF; j_call: TRBJ1-1; v_call: TRBV5-6
cdr3_aa: ASSLAGLGTNEQF; j_call: TRBJ2-1; v_call: TRBV6-2/TRBV6-3
cdr3_aa: ASSLGQGSIDTQY; j_call: TRBJ2-3; v_call: TRBV7-3
cdr3_aa: ASSVKSSRVAGDTQY; j_call: TRBJ2-3; v_call: TRBV4-3
cdr3_aa: ASSSTNNHYEQY; j_call: TRBJ2-7; v_call: TRBV6-5
cdr3_aa: AISLNRGESYGYT; j_call: TRBJ1-2; v_call: TRBV28
cdr3_aa: ASSVAPAGFPGNTIY; j_call: TRBJ1-3; v_call: TRBV9